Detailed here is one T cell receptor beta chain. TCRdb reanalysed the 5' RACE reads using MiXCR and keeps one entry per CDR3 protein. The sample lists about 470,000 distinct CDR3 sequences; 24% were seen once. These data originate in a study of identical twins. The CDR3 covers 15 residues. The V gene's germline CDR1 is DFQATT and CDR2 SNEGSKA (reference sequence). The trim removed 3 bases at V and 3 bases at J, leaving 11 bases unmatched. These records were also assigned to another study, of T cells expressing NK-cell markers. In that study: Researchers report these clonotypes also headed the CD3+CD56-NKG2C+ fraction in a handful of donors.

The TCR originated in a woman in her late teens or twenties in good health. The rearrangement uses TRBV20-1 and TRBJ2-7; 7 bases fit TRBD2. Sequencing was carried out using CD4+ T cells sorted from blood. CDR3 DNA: TGCAGTGCTAGGGCCCGGACTGGCGGGAGCTACGAGCAGTACTTC. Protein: CSARARTGGSYEQYF.